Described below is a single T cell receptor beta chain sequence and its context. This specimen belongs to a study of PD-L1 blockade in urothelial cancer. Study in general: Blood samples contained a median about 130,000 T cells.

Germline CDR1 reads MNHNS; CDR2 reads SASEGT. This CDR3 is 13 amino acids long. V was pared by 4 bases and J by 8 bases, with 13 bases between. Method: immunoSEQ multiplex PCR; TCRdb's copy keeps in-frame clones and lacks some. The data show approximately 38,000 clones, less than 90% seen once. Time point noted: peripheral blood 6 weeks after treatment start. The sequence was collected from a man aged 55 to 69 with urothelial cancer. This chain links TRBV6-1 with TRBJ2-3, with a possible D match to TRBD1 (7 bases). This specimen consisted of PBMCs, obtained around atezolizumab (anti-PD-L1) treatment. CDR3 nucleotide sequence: TGTGCCAGCAGTGTCCGACAGGGACTTACGCAGTATTTT. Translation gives CASSVRQGLTQYF.